This entry describes one TCR beta chain. Antigen specificity is unknown. This sample stems from a study of cytomegalovirus exposure and HLA in healthy donors. The wider study: The 120 validation repertoires were reported in a later analysis to have been generated on the same platform as the approximately 700 first-cohort repertoires. Study results and caveats: Within the 120 validation repertoires, first-cohort TCR clusters tended to co-occur, according to a later analysis.

Clones were sequenced by immunoSEQ multiplex PCR, and TCRdb holds only the in-frame ones, with some missing. The table lists more than 60,000 clones, around 89% of them singletons, with around 1.7% in the top ten. The CDR3 loop spans 14 amino acids. Germline loops: CDR1 WSHSY, CDR2 SAAADI. V gave up 3 bases and J gave up 2 bases, with 8 bases separating them. This sequence joins TRBV10-2 and TRBJ2-1; perhaps TRBD2 as D (6 bases). This sequence was found in a woman between 18 and 30 years old in good health and CMV-seronegative. The specimen was PBMCs. DNA of the CDR3: TGCGCCAGCAGTGAACTAGCACCCTACAATGAGCAGTTCTTC. Amino acid sequence: CASSELAPYNEQFF.